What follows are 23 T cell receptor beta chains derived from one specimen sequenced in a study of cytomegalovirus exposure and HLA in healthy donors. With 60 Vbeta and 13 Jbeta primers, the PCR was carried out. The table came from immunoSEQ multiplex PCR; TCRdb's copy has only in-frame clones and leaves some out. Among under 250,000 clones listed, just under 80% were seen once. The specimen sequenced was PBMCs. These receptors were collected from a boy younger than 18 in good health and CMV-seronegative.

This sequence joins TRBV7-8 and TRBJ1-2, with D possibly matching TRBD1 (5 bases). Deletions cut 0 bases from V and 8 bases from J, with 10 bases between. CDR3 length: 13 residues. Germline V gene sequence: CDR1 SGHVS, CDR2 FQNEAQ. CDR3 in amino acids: CASSLAGAGGYTF. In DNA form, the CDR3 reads TGTGCCAGCAGCTTAGCAGGGGCGGGAGGCTACACCTTC.

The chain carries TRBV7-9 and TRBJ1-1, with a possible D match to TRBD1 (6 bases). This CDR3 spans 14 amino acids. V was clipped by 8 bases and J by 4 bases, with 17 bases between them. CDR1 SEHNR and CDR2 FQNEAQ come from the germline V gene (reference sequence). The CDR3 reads CASRPGLQGTEAFF. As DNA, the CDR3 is TGTGCCAGCCGCCCCGGGTTACAGGGCACTGAAGCTTTCTTT.

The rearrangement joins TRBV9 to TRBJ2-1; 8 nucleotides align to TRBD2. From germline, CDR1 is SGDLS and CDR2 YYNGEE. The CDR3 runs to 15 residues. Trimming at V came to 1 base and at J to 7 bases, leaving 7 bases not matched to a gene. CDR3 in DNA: TGTGCCAGCAGCGTATTATCGGGAGGGTTTAATGAGCAGTTCTTC. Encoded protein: CASSVLSGGFNEQFF.

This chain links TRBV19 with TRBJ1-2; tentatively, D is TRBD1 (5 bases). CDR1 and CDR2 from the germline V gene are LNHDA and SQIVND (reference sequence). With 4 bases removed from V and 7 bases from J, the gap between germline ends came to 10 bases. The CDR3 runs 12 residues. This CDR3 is CASSSHQGGYTF. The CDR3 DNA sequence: TGTGCCAGTAGTAGCCATCAGGGTGGCTACACCTTC.

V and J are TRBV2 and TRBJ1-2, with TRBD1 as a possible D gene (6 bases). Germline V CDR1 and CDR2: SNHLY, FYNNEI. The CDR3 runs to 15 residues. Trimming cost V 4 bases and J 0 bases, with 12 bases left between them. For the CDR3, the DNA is TGTGCCAGCAGTGGGACAGCCATTCCTAACTATGGCTACACCTTC. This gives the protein CASSGTAIPNYGYTF. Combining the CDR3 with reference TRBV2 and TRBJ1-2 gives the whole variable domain EPEVTQTPSHQVTQMGQEVILRCVPISNHLYFYWYRQILGQKVEFLVSFYNNEISEKSEIFDDQFSVERPDGSNFTLKIRSTKLEDSAMYFCASSGTAIPNYGYTFGSGTRLTVV.

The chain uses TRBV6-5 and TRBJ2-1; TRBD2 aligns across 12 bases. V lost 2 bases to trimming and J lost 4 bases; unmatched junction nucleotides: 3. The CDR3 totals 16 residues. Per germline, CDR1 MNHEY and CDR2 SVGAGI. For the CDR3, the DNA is TGTGCCAGCAGTTACCTTACTAGCGGGAGGTACAATGAGCAGTTCTTC. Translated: CASSYLTSGRYNEQFF.

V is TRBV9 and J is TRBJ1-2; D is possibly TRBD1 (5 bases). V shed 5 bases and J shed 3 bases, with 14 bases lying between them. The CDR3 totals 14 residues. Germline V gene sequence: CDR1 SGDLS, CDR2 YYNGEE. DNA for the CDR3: TGTGCCAGCAGTGGGGGGGACGGGTACTATGGCTACACCTTC. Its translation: CASSGGDGYYGYTF. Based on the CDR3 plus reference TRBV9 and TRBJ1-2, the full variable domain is DSGVTQTPKHLITATGQRVTLRCSPRSGDLSVYWYQQSLDQGLQFLIQYYNGEERAKGNILERFSAQQFPDLHSELNLSSLELGDSALYFCASSGGDGYYGYTFGSGTRLTVV.

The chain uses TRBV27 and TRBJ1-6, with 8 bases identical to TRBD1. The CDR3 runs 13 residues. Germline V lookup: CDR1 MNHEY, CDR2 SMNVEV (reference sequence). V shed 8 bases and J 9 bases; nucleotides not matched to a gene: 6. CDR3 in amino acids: CASSRDRGSPLHF. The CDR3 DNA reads TGTGCCAGCTCCCGAGACAGGGGTTCACCCCTCCACTTT.

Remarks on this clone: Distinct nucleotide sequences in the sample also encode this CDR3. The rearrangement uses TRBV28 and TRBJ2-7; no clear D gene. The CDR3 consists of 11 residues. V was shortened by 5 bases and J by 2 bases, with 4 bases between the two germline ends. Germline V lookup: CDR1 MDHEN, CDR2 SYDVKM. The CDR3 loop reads CASSRAYEQYF. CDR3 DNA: TGTGCCAGCAGTCGAGCCTACGAGCAGTACTTC.

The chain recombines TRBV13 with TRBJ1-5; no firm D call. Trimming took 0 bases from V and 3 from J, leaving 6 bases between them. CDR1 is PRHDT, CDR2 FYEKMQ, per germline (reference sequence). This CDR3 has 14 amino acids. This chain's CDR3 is CASSLGRPNQPQHF. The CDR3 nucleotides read TGTGCCAGCAGCTTAGGCCGTCCCAATCAGCCCCAGCATTTT.

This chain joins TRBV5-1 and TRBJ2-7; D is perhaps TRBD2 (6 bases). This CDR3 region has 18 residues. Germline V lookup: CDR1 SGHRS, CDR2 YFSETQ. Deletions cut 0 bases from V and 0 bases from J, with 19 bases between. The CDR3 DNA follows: TGCGCCAGCAGCTTGGCAGAGGAGGGTAGCGGTAACTCCTACGAGCAGTACTTC. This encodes CASSLAEEGSGNSYEQYF. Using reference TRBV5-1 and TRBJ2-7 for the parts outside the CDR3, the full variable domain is KAGVTQTPRYLIKTRGQQVTLSCSPISGHRSVSWYQQTPGQGLQFLFEYFSETQRNKGNFPGRFSGRQFSNSRSEMNVSTLELGDSALYLCASSLAEEGSGNSYEQYFGPGTRLTVT.

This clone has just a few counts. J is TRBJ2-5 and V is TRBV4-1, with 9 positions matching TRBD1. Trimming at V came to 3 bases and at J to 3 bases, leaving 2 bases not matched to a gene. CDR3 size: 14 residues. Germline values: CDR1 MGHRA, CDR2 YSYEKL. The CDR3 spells CASSQRTGEETQYF. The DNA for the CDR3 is TGCGCCAGCAGCCAGCGGACAGGGGAAGAGACCCAGTACTTC.

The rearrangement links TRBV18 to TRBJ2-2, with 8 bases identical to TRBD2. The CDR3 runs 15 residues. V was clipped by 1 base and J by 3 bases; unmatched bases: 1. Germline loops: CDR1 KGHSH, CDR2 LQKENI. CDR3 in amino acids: CASSPLLADTGELFF. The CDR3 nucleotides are TGTGCCAGCTCACCACTACTAGCGGACACCGGGGAGCTGTTTTTT.

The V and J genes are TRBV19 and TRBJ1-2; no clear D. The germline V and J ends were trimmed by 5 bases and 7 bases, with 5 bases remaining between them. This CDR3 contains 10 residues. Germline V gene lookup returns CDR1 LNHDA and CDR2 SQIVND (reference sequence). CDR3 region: CASSLRGYTF. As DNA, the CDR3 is TGTGCCAGTAGTCTCCGTGGCTACACCTTC.

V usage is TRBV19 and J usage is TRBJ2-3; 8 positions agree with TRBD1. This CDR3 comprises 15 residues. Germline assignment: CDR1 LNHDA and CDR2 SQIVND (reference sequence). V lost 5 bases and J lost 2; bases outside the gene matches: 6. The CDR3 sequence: CASSEGQAYTDTQYF. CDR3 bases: TGTGCCAGTAGTGAGGGACAGGCCTACACAGATACGCAGTATTTT.

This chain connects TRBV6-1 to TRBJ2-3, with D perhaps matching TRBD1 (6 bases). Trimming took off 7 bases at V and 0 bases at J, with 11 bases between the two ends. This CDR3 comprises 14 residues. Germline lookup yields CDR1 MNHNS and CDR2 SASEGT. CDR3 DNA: TGTGCCAGCAAGTCGGACAGAAGCACAGATACGCAGTATTTT. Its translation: CASKSDRSTDTQYF.

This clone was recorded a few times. The CDR3: CASSRQGPYEQYF. The CDR3 DNA reads as TGTGCCAGCAGCCGACAGGGGCCCTACGAGCAGTACTTC. The chain recombines TRBV21-1 with TRBJ2-7; the table's D call of TRBD1 was not tested on the DNA. TRBV21-1 is recorded as a pseudogene. CDR3 length equals 13 residues.

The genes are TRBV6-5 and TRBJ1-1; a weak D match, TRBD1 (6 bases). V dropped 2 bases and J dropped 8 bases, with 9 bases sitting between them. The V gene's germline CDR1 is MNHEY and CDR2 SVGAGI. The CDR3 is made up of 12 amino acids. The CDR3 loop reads CASSYQTGEAFF. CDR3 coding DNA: TGTGCCAGCAGTTACCAGACAGGCGAAGCTTTCTTT.

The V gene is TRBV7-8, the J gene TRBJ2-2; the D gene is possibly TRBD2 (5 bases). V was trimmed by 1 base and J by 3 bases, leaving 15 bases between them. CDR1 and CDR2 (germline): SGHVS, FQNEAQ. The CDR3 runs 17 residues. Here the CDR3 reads CASSLGGWERYTGELFF. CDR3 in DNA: TGTGCCAGCAGCTTAGGCGGGTGGGAGAGGTACACCGGGGAGCTGTTTTTT.

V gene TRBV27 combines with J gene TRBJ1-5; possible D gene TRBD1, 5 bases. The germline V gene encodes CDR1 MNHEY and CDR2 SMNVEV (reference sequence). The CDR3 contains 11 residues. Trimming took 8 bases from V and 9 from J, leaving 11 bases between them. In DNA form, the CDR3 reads TGTGCCAGCGGCAGGGTCGGGCCCCAGCATTTT. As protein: CASGRVGPQHF.

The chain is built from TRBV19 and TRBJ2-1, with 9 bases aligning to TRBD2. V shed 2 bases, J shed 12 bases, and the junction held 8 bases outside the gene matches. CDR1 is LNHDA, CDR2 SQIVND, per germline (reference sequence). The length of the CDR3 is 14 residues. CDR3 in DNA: TGTGCCAGTAGTATACCACTAGCGGGCGTAGGGCAGTTCTTC. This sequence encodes CASSIPLAGVGQFF.

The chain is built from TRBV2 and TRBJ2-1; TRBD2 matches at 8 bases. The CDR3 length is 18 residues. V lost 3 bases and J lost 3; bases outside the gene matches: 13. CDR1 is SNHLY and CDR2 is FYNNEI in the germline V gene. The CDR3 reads CASSEGSGVPLNYNEQFF. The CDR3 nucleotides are TGTGCCAGCAGTGAGGGTAGCGGGGTACCGCTGAACTACAATGAGCAGTTCTTC.

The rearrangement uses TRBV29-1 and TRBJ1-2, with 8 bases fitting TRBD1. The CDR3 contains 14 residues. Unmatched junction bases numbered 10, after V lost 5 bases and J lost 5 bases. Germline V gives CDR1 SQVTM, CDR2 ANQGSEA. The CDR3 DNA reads TGCAGCGTTCTCACCCCCGGGACAGGATATGGCTACACCTTC. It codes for CSVLTPGTGYGYTF. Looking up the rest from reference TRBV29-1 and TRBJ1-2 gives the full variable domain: SAVISQKPSRDICQRGTSLTIQCQVDSQVTMMFWYRQQPGQSLTLIATANQGSEATYESGFVIDKFPISRPNLTFSTLTVSNMSPEDSSIYLCSVLTPGTGYGYTFGSGTRLTVV.